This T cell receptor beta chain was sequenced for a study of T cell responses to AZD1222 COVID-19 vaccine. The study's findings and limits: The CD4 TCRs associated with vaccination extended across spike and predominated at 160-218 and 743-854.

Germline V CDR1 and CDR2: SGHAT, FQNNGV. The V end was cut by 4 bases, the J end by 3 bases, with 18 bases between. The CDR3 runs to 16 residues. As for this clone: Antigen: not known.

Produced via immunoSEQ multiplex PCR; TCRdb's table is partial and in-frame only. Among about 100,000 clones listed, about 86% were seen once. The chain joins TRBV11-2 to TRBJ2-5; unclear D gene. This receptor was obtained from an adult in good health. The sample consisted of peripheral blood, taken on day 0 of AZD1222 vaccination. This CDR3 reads CASSSALGPSKETQYF. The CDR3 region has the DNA TGTGCCAGCAGCTCCGCACTCGGACCCTCGAAAGAGACCCAGTACTTC.